The clone carrying this TCR beta chain was counted many times. The antigen is unknown. Unmatched junction bases numbered 6, after V lost 4 bases and J lost 3 bases. Germline V gene data show CDR1 as WNHNN and CDR2 as SYGVQD (reference sequence). CDR3 length: 16 amino acids. This sample was included in a study of T cells in Graves' hyperthyroidism and ophthalmopathy. Amplified TCR beta CDR3 regions derived from RNA transcripts. First-round RT-PCR with HTBI primers amplified the TCR CDR3 region. TCRdb ran MiXCR on the multiplex PCR reads and lists one entry per CDR3 protein. The sample has 250,000 to 400,000 distinct CDR3 sequences; about an eighth are singletons. Study-level findings and limits: Onset of ophthalmopathy came a median 6.5 months after the model predicted it. Most expanded thyroid clonotypes above 0.001 recurred in blood.

This TCR came from a woman in her 40s with Graves' ophthalmopathy. Sequences were obtained from blood. The rearrangement joins TRBV10-1 to TRBJ2-2, with TRBD2 matching 9 bases. The CDR3 loop reads CASSGISGSDTGELFF. The CDR3 bases are TGCGCCAGCAGTGGAATTAGCGGGAGCGACACCGGGGAGCTGTTTTTT.